One sample yielded the 11 T cell receptor beta chains listed below, sequenced in a study of T-cell reconstitution after alpha-beta-depleted transplantation in children. Researchers prepared the TCRbeta library using unique molecular identifiers, the study reports. TCRdb passed the PCR reads through MiXCR, listing each CDR3 protein once. The sample holds about 870,000 distinct CDR3 sequences, 16% seen once. The specimen was PBMCs, mostly from graft donor cells, collected 360 days after TCRalphabeta/CD19-depleted stem cell transplant. These receptors all stem from a male patient between 10 and 17 years old who had a stem cell transplant for acute lymphoblastic leukemia, so the T cells may come from the graft donor.

This chain links TRBV6-2 or TRBV6-3 with TRBJ2-7, with D perhaps matching TRBD2 (5 bases). Trimming cost V 5 bases and J 9 bases, with 17 bases left between them. The germline V gene has CDR1 MNHEY and CDR2 SVGEGT. This CDR3 has 13 residues. The CDR3 spells CASSPILGGRQYF. CDR3 coding DNA: TGTGCCAGCAGTCCTATCCTTGGAGGACGGCAGTACTTC.

Many counts were recorded for this clonotype. The J gene is TRBJ2-1, the V gene TRBV12-3 or TRBV12-4, with D tentatively TRBD2 (5 bases). The length of the CDR3 is 16 residues. V was shortened by 8 bases and J by 0 bases, with 17 bases between the two germline ends. For the CDR3, the DNA is TGTGCCAGCCCGATGAGGGAGACTTTCTCCTACAATGAGCAGTTCTTC. Protein sequence: CASPMRETFSYNEQFF.

This clonotype was counted only a few times. The genes are TRBV5-1 and TRBJ1-6; 8 positions agree with TRBD1. In germline, CDR1 is SGHRS, CDR2 YFSETQ. CDR3 length: 17 residues. Unmatched junction bases numbered 15, after V lost 7 bases and J lost 6 bases. The CDR3 bases are TGCGCCAGCGGTCCGCGATCAACTCAGGGGGCTAATTCACCCCTCCACTTT. It yields the protein CASGPRSTQGANSPLHF.

The chain carries TRBV5-1 and TRBJ1-4; TRBD1 matches at 9 bases. The CDR3 runs to 12 residues. Looked up from germline, CDR1 is SGHRS and CDR2 is YFSETQ. The V segment lost 4 bases and the J segment 10 bases; nucleotides outside the gene matches: 2. CDR3 coding DNA: TGCGCCAGCAGCCTACAGGGGGCAAAACTGTTTTTT. This encodes CASSLQGAKLFF. The whole variable domain, filled in from reference TRBV5-1 and TRBJ1-4, reads KAGVTQTPRYLIKTRGQQVTLSCSPISGHRSVSWYQQTPGQGLQFLFEYFSETQRNKGNFPGRFSGRQFSNSRSEMNVSTLELGDSALYLCASSLQGAKLFFGSGTQLSVL.

This clonotype came up a few times. V is TRBV27 and J is TRBJ1-5; D gene uncertain. The length of the CDR3 is 14 residues. V was trimmed by 2 bases and J by 7 bases, leaving 12 bases between them. The germline V gene has CDR1 MNHEY and CDR2 SMNVEV (reference sequence). CDR3 sequence (DNA): TGTGCCAGCAGTTTAAAATGGGCCAGGCAGCCCCAGCATTTT. Its translation is CASSLKWARQPQHF.

Turning to this clonotype: One base away lies a much larger clone, so this may be a sequencing read error. This chain joins TRBV21-1 and TRBJ2-7; the D segment call TRBD1 is taken from the table without a DNA check. TRBV21-1 is a pseudogene locus. This CDR3 spans 14 amino acids. CDR3 protein: CASNKGVPEYEQYF. The CDR3 DNA reads as TGTGCCAGTAACAAAGGGGTCCCGGAATACGAGCAGTACTTC.

The V call is TRBV12-3 or TRBV12-4, the J call TRBJ2-7, with 7 positions matching TRBD1. The CDR3 is 15 residues long. J lost 1 base, V lost 6 bases, and 9 bases had no gene match. The CDR3 here is CASSRGQRVSYEQYF. CDR3 DNA: TGTGCCAGCAGCAGGGGACAGAGGGTGTCCTACGAGCAGTACTTC.

The rearrangement uses TRBV5-1 and TRBJ2-1, with TRBD2 matching over 9 bases. After removal of 4 bases from V and 10 bases from J, the junction contained 15 bases not matched to a gene. This CDR3 has 16 amino acids. CDR1 is SGHRS, CDR2 YFSETQ, per germline. The CDR3 reads CASSPGLASTLDEQFF. As DNA, the CDR3 is TGCGCCAGCAGCCCCGGACTAGCGTCTACCTTAGACGAGCAGTTCTTC.

The V gene is TRBV20-1, the J gene TRBJ1-1, with D uncertain. The CDR3 is 17 amino acids. Trimming took off 1 base at V and 0 bases at J, with 18 bases between the two ends. Per the germline V gene, CDR1 is DFQATT and CDR2 is SNEGSKA (reference sequence). The CDR3 sequence is CSARVEKAPQLNTEAFF. CDR3 sequence (DNA): TGCAGTGCTAGAGTTGAGAAGGCGCCTCAATTGAACACTGAAGCTTTCTTT.

This clonotype was recorded a few times. This chain links TRBV7-3 with TRBJ2-3, with 8 bases identical to TRBD1. The length of the CDR3 is 15 residues. The junction had 9 bases not matched to a gene; V was cut back by 3 bases and J by 7 bases. Germline lookup yields CDR1 SGHTA and CDR2 FQGTGA. The CDR3 bases are TGTGCCAGCAGCTTTACCGGGACAGGCAGTCATACGCAGTATTTT. Encoded protein: CASSFTGTGSHTQYF.

This clonotype occurred a few times. This chain uses TRBV27 with TRBJ2-7; D unclear. Germline CDR1 and CDR2: MNHEY and SMNVEV (reference sequence). Trimming shortened V by 3 bases and J by 0 bases, and 9 bases separated the two germline ends. The CDR3 sequence is 14 residues long. CDR3 residues: CASSLSGHSYEQYF. In DNA, the CDR3 is TGTGCCAGCAGTTTGTCCGGGCACTCCTACGAGCAGTACTTC.